This T cell receptor beta chain was sequenced during a study of blood T cell repertoires in COVID-19. Study in general: Acute and convalescent COVID-19 samples came from the United States, Italy and Spain. In each case, the material was cDNA or gDNA derived from T cells, B-cell-depleted T cells, or PBMCs.

Followed longitudinally, the Seattle patients had been enrolled during active infection. This CDR3 is 11 amino acids long. V lost 4 bases to trimming and J lost 11 bases, with 11 bases between them. Per the germline V gene, CDR1 is MDHEN and CDR2 is SYDVKM. Original handling: For nucleated cells, counts were estimated from reference gene primer amplification. The data were produced by immunoSEQ multiplex PCR, yet TCRdb's version contains in-frame clones alone and is incomplete. The DNA gave D and trimming, while V, J and clone size come from that table. Here the sample spans 150,000 or so clones, around 87% being singletons.

The origin of this receptor is a man aged 55 to 70 with COVID-19, enrolled during active disease. What was sequenced was peripheral blood. V is TRBV28 and J is TRBJ1-1, with D unclear. CDR3 nucleotides: TGTGCCAGCAGTTGGGCGTTTTCGGCTTTCTTT. Residues: CASSWAFSAFF. Full variable domain (rest looked up from reference TRBV28 and TRBJ1-1): DVKVTQSSRYLVKRTGEKVFLECVQDMDHENMFWYRQDPGLGLRLIYFSYDVKMKEKGDIPEGYSVSREKKERFSLILESASTNQTSMYLCASSWAFSAFFGQGTRLTVV.